This T cell receptor beta chain was sequenced for a study of shared clonotypes between healthy human individuals. Notes on the study in general: Of the naive CD4 clonotypes, approximately 5% were shared across a few donors.

CDR1 and CDR2 from the germline V gene are LNHDA and SQIVND (reference sequence). CDR3 length: 18 amino acids. The J segment lost 0 bases and the V segment lost 6 bases, leaving 12 bases of the junction unmatched. All donors were healthy HIV-negative adults lacking recent acute infections or vaccinations. Every subset had its genomic DNA shared out evenly among several immunoSEQ plates. Each replicate PCR on the sorted subsets used around 200 ng DNA (approximately 33,000 T cell genomes). The method was immunoSEQ multiplex PCR; TCRdb's version includes in-frame clones alone and lacks a portion of them. Here the sample spans around 2.1 million clones, 90% to 97% being singletons. In the case of this clone: The antigen is unknown.

The receptor comes from a man in his late teens or twenties in good health. The material sequenced was naive CD4+ T cells sorted from blood. This sample's subset: CD45RA+ positively selected. The chain has TRBV19 and TRBJ2-2, with 8 bases fitting TRBD1. CDR3 nucleotide sequence: TGTGCCAGTAGGCCGGGACAGGCTCCTTTTGCGAACACCGGGGAGCTGTTTTTT. Translating it yields CASRPGQAPFANTGELFF. Filled out from reference TRBV19 and TRBJ2-2, the complete variable domain reads DGGITQSPKYLFRKEGQNVTLSCEQNLNHDAMYWYRQDPGQGLRLIYYSQIVNDFQKGDIAEGYSVSREKKESFPLTVTSAQKNPTAFYLCASRPGQAPFANTGELFFGEGSRLTVL.